The source of this TCR beta chain is a study of blood T cells in healthy people across ages. Broader study findings: Strongly correlated with naive T cell percentage was TCR beta diversity.

Combining a sample-barcoded 5' primer with a J-beta primer mix, a second PCR ran for roughly 6 to 12 cycles. TCRdb reanalysed the 5' RACE reads using MiXCR and keeps one entry per CDR3 protein. This sample yields roughly 1,100,000 distinct CDR3 sequences, of which roughly a quarter are seen a single time; 0.65% to 0.95% belongs to the top ten. With V trimmed by 7 bases and J by 7 bases, 12 bases remained unmatched. The CDR3 has 15 amino acids. CDR1 and CDR2 (germline): SGHDT, YYEEEE. In regard to this clonotype: Its antigen is unknown.

The same sample was also studied in work on T cells of mothers and their children.

Sequenced material: blood. The TCR comes from a girl aged 2-10 years in good health. The gene calls are TRBV5-6 and TRBJ2-2; TRBD1 matches 8 bases. As DNA, the CDR3 is TGTGCCAGCCGGATGATTGGACAGGGTAGCGGGGAGCTGTTTTTT. As protein: CASRMIGQGSGELFF.